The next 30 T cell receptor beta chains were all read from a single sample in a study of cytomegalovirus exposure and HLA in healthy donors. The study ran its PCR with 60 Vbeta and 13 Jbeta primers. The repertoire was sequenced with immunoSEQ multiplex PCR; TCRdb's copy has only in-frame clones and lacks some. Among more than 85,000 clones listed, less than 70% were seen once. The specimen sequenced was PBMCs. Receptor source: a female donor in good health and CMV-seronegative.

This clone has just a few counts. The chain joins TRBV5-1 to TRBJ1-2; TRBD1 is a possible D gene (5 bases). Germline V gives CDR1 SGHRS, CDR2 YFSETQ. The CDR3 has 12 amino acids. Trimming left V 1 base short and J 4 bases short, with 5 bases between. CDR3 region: CASSLTGYGYTF. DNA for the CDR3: TGCGCCAGCAGCTTGACAGGCTATGGCTACACCTTC.

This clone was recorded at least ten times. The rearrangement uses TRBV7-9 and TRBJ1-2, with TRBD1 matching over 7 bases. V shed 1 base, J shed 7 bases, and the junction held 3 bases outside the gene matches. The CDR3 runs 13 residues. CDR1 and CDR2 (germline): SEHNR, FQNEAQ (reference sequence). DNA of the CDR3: TGTGCCAGCAGCTTAGGCAGGGACAGTGGCTACACCTTC. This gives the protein CASSLGRDSGYTF.

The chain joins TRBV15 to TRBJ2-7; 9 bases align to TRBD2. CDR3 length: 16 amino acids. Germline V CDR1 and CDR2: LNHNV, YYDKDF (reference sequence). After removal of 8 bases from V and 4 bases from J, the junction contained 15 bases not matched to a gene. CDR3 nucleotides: TGTGCCACCGCGGGGACGCCGACTAGCGGAGCTTACGAGCAGTACTTC. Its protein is CATAGTPTSGAYEQYF.

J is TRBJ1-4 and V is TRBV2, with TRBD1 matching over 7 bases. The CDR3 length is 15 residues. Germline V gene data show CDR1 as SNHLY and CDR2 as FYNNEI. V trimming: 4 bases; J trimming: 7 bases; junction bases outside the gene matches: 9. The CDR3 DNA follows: TGTGCCAGCAGTGCAGAGGACAGGTTCGCTGAAAAACTGTTTTTT. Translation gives CASSAEDRFAEKLFF.

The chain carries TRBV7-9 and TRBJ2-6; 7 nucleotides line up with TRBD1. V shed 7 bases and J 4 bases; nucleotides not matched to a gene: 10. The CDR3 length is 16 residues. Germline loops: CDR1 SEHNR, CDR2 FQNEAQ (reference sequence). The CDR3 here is CASNAITGVGANVLTF. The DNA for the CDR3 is TGTGCCAGCAACGCGATAACAGGGGTAGGGGCCAACGTCCTGACTTTC.

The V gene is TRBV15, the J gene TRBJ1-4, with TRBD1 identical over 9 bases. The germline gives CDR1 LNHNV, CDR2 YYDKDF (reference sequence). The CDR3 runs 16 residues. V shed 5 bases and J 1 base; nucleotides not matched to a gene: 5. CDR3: CATSVRQGGTNEKLFF. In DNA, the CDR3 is TGTGCCACCAGCGTACGACAGGGGGGAACTAATGAAAAACTGTTTTTT. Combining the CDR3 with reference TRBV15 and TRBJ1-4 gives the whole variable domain DAMVIQNPRYQVTQFGKPVTLSCSQTLNHNVMYWYQQKSSQAPKLLFHYYDKDFNNEADTPDNFQSRRPNTSFCFLDIRSPGLGDTAMYLCATSVRQGGTNEKLFFGSGTQLSVL.

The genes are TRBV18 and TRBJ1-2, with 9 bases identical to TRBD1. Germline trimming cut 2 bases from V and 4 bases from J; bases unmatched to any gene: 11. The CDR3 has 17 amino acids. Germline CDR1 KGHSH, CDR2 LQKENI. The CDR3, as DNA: TGTGCCAGCTCACCATTTCAGGACAGGGGATTAGGCTATGGCTACACCTTC. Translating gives CASSPFQDRGLGYGYTF. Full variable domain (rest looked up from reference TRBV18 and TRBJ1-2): NAGVMQNPRHLVRRRGQEARLRCSPMKGHSHVYWYRQLPEEGLKFMVYLQKENIIDESGMPKERFSAEFPKEGPSILRIQQVVRGDSAAYFCASSPFQDRGLGYGYTFGSGTRLTVV.

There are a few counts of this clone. CDR3 nucleotide sequence: TGTGCCAGCTCAAATTCCTTGACAGTCCAAGAGACCCAGTACTTC. As protein: CASSNSLTVQETQYF. V is TRBV18 and J is TRBJ2-5; D might be TRBD1 (5 bases). CDR3 length equals 15 residues. Germline CDR1 KGHSH, CDR2 LQKENI. V was cut by 5 bases and J by 1 base, with 14 bases left in between.

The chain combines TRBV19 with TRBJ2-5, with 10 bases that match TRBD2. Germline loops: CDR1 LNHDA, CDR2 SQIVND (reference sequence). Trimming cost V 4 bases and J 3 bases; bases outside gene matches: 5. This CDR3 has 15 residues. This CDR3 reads CASSTSGGAKETQYF. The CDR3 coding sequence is TGTGCCAGTAGTACAAGCGGGGGGGCGAAAGAGACCCAGTACTTC.

CDR3 residues: CASSGDSYGYTF. CDR3 DNA: TGTGCCAGCAGTGGGGACAGCTATGGCTACACCTTC. The chain links TRBV6-5 to TRBJ1-2; TRBD1 matches 7 bases. This CDR3 is built from 12 residues. The V and J ends lost 5 bases and 4 bases, in that order; junction bases with no gene match: 1. Germline V gene data show CDR1 as MNHEY and CDR2 as SVGAGI.

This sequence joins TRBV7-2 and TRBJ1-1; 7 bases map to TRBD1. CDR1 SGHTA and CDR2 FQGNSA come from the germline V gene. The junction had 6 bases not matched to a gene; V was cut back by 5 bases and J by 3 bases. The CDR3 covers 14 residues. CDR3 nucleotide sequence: TGTGCCAGCAGCCGACAGGGTGGGGACACTGAAGCTTTCTTT. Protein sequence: CASSRQGGDTEAFF.

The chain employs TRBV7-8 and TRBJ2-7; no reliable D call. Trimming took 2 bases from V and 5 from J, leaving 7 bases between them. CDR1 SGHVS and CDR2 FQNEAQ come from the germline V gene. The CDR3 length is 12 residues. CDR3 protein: CASSLHRDEQYF. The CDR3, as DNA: TGTGCCAGCAGCTTACATCGGGACGAGCAGTACTTC.

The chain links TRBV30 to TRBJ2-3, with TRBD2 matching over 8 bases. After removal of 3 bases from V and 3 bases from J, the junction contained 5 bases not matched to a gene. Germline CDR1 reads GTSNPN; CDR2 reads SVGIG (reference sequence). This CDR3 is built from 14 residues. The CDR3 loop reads CAWRPPGGTDTQYF. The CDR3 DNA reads TGTGCCTGGAGACCCCCGGGAGGGACAGATACGCAGTATTTT.

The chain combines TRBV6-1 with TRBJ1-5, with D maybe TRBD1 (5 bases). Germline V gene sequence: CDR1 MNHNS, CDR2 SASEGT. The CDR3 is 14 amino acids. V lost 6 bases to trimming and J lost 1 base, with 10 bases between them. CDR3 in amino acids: CASRNGGSNQPQHF. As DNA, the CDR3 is TGTGCCAGCAGGAATGGGGGGAGCAATCAGCCCCAGCATTTT.

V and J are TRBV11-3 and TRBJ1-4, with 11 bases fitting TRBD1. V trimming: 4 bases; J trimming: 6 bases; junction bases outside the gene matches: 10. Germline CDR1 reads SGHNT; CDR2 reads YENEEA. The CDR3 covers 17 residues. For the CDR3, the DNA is TGTGCCAGCAGCTCTCGGACAGGGGGCGCGATAGATGAAAAACTGTTTTTT. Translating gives CASSSRTGGAIDEKLFF.

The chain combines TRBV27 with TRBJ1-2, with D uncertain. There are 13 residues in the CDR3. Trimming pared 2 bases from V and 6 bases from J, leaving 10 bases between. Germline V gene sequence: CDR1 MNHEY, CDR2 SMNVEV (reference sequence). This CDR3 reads CASSLVPAHGYTF. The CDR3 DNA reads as TGTGCCAGCAGTTTAGTCCCCGCGCATGGCTACACCTTC.

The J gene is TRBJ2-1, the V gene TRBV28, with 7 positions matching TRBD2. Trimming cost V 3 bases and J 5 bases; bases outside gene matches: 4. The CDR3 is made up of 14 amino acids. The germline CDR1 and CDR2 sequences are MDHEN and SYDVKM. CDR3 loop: CASSFWEGDNEQFF. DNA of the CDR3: TGTGCCAGCAGTTTTTGGGAGGGAGACAATGAGCAGTTCTTC. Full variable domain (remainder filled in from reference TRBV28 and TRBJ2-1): DVKVTQSSRYLVKRTGEKVFLECVQDMDHENMFWYRQDPGLGLRLIYFSYDVKMKEKGDIPEGYSVSREKKERFSLILESASTNQTSMYLCASSFWEGDNEQFFGPGTRLTVL.

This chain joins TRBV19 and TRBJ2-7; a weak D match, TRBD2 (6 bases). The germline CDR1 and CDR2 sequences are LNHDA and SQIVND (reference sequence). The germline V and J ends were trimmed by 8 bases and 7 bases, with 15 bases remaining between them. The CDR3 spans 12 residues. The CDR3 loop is CASRNSAGEQYF. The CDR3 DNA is TGTGCCAGTCGCAACAGTGCGGGGGAGCAGTACTTC.

CDR3 amino acids: CASSVGGLRSGNTIYF. As DNA, the CDR3 is TGTGCCAGCAGCGTGGGGGGGTTGCGCTCTGGAAACACCATATATTTT. The chain recombines TRBV9 with TRBJ1-3, with D possibly TRBD1 on 5 matching bases. The CDR3 has 16 residues. V dropped 2 bases and J dropped 0 bases, with 12 bases sitting between them. CDR1 and CDR2 (germline): SGDLS, YYNGEE.

The DNA for the CDR3 is TGTGCCATCAGTGACGCGGGGGACAGCACAGATACGCAGTATTTT. Amino acids: CAISDAGDSTDTQYF. The rearrangement uses TRBV10-3 and TRBJ2-3; 7 bases agree with TRBD2. The CDR3 has 15 residues. V gave up 3 bases and J gave up 0 bases; unmatched junction bases: 3. The germline V gene encodes CDR1 ENHRY and CDR2 SYGVKD.

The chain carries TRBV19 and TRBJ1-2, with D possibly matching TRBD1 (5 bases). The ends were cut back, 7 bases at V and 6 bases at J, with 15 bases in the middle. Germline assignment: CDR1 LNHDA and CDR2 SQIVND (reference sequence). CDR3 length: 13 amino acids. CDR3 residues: CASNPDTGDGYTF. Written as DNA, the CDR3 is TGTGCCAGTAACCCGGACACGGGGGATGGCTACACCTTC.

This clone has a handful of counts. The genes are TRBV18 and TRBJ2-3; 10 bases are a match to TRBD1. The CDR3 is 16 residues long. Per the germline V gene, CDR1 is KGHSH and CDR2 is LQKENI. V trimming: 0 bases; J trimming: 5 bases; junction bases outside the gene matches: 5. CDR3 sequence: CASSPPMGQGQDTQYF. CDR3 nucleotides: TGTGCCAGCTCACCACCTATGGGACAGGGGCAAGATACGCAGTATTTT.

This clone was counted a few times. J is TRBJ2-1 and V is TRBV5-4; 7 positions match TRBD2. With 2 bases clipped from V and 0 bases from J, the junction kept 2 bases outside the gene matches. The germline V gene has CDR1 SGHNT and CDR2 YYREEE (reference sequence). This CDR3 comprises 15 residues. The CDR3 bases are TGTGCCAGCAGCTTAGCGGGGAGCTCCTACAATGAGCAGTTCTTC. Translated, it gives CASSLAGSSYNEQFF.

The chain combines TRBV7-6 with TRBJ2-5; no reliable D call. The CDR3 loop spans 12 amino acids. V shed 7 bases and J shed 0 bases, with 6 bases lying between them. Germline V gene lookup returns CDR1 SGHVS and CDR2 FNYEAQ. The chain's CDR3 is CASKLHQETQYF. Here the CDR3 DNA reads TGTGCCAGCAAACTACACCAAGAGACCCAGTACTTC.

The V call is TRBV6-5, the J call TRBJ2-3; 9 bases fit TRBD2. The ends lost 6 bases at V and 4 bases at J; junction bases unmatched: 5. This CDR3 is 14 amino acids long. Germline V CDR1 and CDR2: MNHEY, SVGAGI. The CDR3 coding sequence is TGTGCCAGCAGCGCGGGGGGGCGGGCAGATACGCAGTATTTT. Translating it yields CASSAGGRADTQYF.

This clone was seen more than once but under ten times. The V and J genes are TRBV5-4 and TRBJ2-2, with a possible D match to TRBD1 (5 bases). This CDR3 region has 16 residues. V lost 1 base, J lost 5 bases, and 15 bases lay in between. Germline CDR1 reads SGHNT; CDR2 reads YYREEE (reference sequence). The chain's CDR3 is CASSLPTGRVTGELFF. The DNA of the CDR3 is TGTGCCAGCAGCTTGCCCACGGGCAGGGTGACCGGGGAGCTGTTTTTT.

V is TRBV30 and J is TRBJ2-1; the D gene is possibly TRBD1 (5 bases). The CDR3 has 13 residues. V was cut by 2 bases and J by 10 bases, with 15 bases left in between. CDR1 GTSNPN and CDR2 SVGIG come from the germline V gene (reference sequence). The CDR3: CAWSLSRVFEQFF. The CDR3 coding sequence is TGTGCCTGGAGTCTGAGCAGGGTTTTCGAGCAGTTCTTC.

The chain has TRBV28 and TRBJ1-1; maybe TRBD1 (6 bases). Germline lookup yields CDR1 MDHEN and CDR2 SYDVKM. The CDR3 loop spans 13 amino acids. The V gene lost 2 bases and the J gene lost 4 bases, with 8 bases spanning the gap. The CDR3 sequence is CASSLEQGTEAFF. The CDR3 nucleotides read TGTGCCAGCAGTTTAGAACAGGGCACTGAAGCTTTCTTT.

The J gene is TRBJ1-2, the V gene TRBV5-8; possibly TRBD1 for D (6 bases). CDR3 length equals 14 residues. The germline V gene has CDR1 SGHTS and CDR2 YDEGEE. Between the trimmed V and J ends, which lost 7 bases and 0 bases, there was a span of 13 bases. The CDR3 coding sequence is TGTGCCAGCCTATCCGGGACACCTAACTATGGCTACACCTTC. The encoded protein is CASLSGTPNYGYTF.

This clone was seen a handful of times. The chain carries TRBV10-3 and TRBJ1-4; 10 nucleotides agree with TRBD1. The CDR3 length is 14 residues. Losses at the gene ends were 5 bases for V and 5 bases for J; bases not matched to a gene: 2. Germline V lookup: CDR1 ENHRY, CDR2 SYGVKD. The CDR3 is CAISPGQGNEKLFF. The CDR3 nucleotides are TGTGCCATCAGTCCGGGACAGGGGAATGAAAAACTGTTTTTT.